The 12 T cell receptor beta chains given below trace back to one sample, sequenced in a study of molecular identifiers for immune sequencing clone quantification. Via MiXCR, TCRdb re-called the PCR reads, giving one row per CDR3 protein. The sample gives around 460,000 distinct CDR3 sequences, around a fifth of which show up once; about 0.84% is in the top ten. The specimen sequenced was naive CD8+ T cells from blood, with Jurkat cell RNA spiked in. Documented subset: FACS-sorted CD8+CD4-CCR7+CD45RA+ naive T cells. Source of these receptors: a human donor in good health. Some libraries in this study had Jurkat cell RNA spiked in.

The sample holds many counts of this clonotype. The gene calls are TRBV14 and TRBJ2-3; D is unclear. In germline, CDR1 is SGHDN, CDR2 FVKESK. V gave up 4 bases and J gave up 5 bases, with 7 bases separating them. This CDR3 contains 12 residues. The CDR3 loop reads CASSPTEDTQYF. The CDR3 DNA reads TGTGCCAGCAGCCCCACGGAAGATACGCAGTATTTT.

This clonotype was seen a handful of times. V and J are TRBV25-1 and TRBJ2-3, with 7 bases aligning to TRBD2. CDR1 and CDR2 (germline): MGHDK, SYGVNS. The length of the CDR3 is 15 residues. Unmatched junction bases numbered 7, after V lost 5 bases and J lost 2 bases. The CDR3 region is CASSTRDYFTDTQYF. In DNA, the CDR3 is TGTGCCAGCAGTACCCGGGACTACTTCACAGATACGCAGTATTTT.

At least ten counts were recorded for this clonotype. V usage is TRBV5-4 and J usage is TRBJ2-7, with 10 bases fitting TRBD1. V lost 4 bases and J lost 5; bases outside the gene matches: 6. This CDR3 has 14 residues. Germline-derived CDR1 and CDR2 are SGHNT and YYREEE (reference sequence). CDR3 in amino acids: CASSPGTGAHEQYF. The CDR3 DNA is TGTGCCAGCAGCCCTGGGACAGGGGCGCACGAGCAGTACTTC.

There are many counts of this clonotype. V and J are TRBV6-5 and TRBJ2-7; 8 nucleotides align to TRBD2. The CDR3 has 17 residues. Germline V gene lookup returns CDR1 MNHEY and CDR2 SVGAGI. Trimming removed 5 bases from V and 3 bases from J; junction bases left unmatched: 15. CDR3 nucleotides: TGTGCCAGCAGTCCTTACATTACCGGGACTAGTGTCTACGAGCAGTACTTC. Translation: CASSPYITGTSVYEQYF.

This chain joins TRBV28 and TRBJ1-1, with 8 bases identical to TRBD1. V lost 2 bases and J lost 4; bases outside the gene matches: 6. CDR1 is MDHEN, CDR2 SYDVKM, per germline. CDR3 length: 15 residues. CDR3: CASSLPDRVGTEAFF. The CDR3 DNA is TGTGCCAGCAGTTTACCGGACAGGGTTGGCACTGAAGCTTTCTTT.

This clonotype showed up many times. The gene calls are TRBV12-3 or TRBV12-4 and TRBJ2-6; no reliable D call. The CDR3 loop spans 13 amino acids. Trimming left V 5 bases short and J 2 bases short, with 4 bases between. CDR3 nucleotides: TGTGCCAGCAGTGTCCCTGGGGCCAACGTCCTGACTTTC. Translation gives CASSVPGANVLTF.

This clonotype was counted ten times or more. The CDR3 is CASSEGLGQAVTDTQYF. In DNA form, the CDR3 reads TGTGCCAGCAGTGAAGGACTGGGACAGGCTGTGACAGATACGCAGTATTTT. This chain joins TRBV6-1 and TRBJ2-3, with TRBD1 matching 8 bases. The germline gives CDR1 MNHNS, CDR2 SASEGT. J lost 3 bases, V lost 1 base, and 9 bases had no gene match. This CDR3 is built from 17 residues.

In this sample, this clonotype turned up many times. The chain couples TRBV11-2 to TRBJ2-6; D is ambiguous. The V and J ends lost 0 bases and 3 bases respectively, with 6 bases between them. Germline values: CDR1 SGHAT, CDR2 FQNNGV. This CDR3 has 15 residues. For the CDR3, the DNA is TGTGCCAGCAGCTTAGATAAAGGTGGGGCCAACGTCCTGACTTTC. Its protein product is CASSLDKGGANVLTF.

The chain is built from TRBV20-1 and TRBJ2-1; D perhaps matches TRBD1 (5 bases). The CDR3 has 14 amino acids. V shed 6 bases and J shed 7 bases, with 19 bases lying between them. The V gene's germline CDR1 is DFQATT and CDR2 SNEGSKA (reference sequence). The CDR3 reads CSAVGQDDLNEQFF. In DNA form, the CDR3 reads TGCAGTGCAGTGGGGCAGGATGACTTAAATGAGCAGTTCTTC.

This clonotype was counted ten times or more. This rearrangement joins TRBV5-4 to TRBJ2-3; D remains unclear. Germline V gene sequence: CDR1 SGHNT, CDR2 YYREEE (reference sequence). V was trimmed by 0 bases and J by 3 bases, leaving 14 bases between them. This CDR3 is built from 16 residues. CDR3 in amino acids: CASSLGGEVGTDTQYF. As DNA, the CDR3 is TGTGCCAGCAGCTTGGGTGGAGAGGTTGGGACAGATACGCAGTATTTT.

The chain employs TRBV13 and TRBJ1-1, with TRBD1 matching 9 bases. J gave up 1 base and V 4 bases, and 7 bases lay outside the gene matches. In germline, CDR1 is PRHDT, CDR2 FYEKMQ (reference sequence). CDR3 length equals 16 residues. The CDR3 loop is CASSYTGGLGNTEAFF. The DNA of the CDR3 is TGTGCCAGCAGCTATACAGGGGGCCTGGGGAACACTGAAGCTTTCTTT.

This clonotype was counted a few times. V and J are TRBV29-1 and TRBJ2-7; 8 bases map to TRBD1. Trimming took 2 bases from V and 2 from J; bases not matched to a gene: 5. Germline V gene sequence: CDR1 SQVTM, CDR2 ANQGSEA. This CDR3 has 14 residues. The chain's CDR3 is CSVEPGQVPYEQYF. CDR3 coding DNA: TGCAGCGTTGAACCGGGACAGGTCCCCTACGAGCAGTACTTC.